A single sample is the source of the 18 T cell receptor beta chains below, sequenced in a study of monozygotic twins with inflammatory bowel disease. Reprocessing the 5' RACE reads, TCRdb reports a single entry for every CDR3 protein and omits DNA. The table for this sample gives about 210,000 distinct CDR3 sequences. The sample comprised blood. The source is a human donor with ulcerative colitis or Crohn's disease, or a healthy co-twin of an affected twin (not recorded which).

The chain uses TRBV12-3 or TRBV12-4 and TRBJ2-2; absent DNA, TCRdb's TRBD1 call cannot be checked. The CDR3 extends over 15 amino acids. CDR3 residues: CASSPTDRGTGELFF.

The genes are TRBV12-3 or TRBV12-4 and TRBJ2-7. The CDR3 sequence is 14 residues long. This chain's CDR3 is CASSFGQGSNEQYF.

This sequence joins TRBV14 and TRBJ1-2; TCRdb names TRBD1, which stays unverified in the absence of DNA. Germline V gene sequence: CDR1 SGHDN, CDR2 FVKESK. The CDR3 contains 15 residues. CDR3 amino acids: CASSQDRGGYYGYTF.

The chain carries TRBV18 and TRBJ1-4; TCRdb reports TRBD1, a call that lacks DNA to check it against. Germline-derived CDR1 and CDR2 are KGHSH and LQKENI. The CDR3 is 15 residues long. The CDR3 sequence: CASSPADIRNEKLFF.

This sequence joins TRBV6-2 or TRBV6-3 and TRBJ2-7; the TCRdb call, TRBD1, lacks DNA for checking. Germline V gene lookup returns CDR1 MNHEY and CDR2 SVGEGT. This CDR3 has 15 amino acids. The CDR3 protein is CASTSRGTDSYEQYF.

The chain combines TRBV7-3 with TRBJ2-2. The CDR3 loop spans 14 amino acids. The V gene's germline CDR1 is SGHTA and CDR2 FQGTGA. The CDR3 sequence: CASSLTRGTGELFF.

The genes are TRBV7-3 and TRBJ2-3. Germline CDR1 and CDR2: SGHTA and FQGTGA. There are 13 residues in the CDR3. CDR3 amino acids: CASSQTRTDTQYF.

J is TRBJ2-6 and V is TRBV28. The CDR3 loop spans 15 amino acids. Germline V gives CDR1 MDHEN, CDR2 SYDVKM. CDR3 region: CASSFWGNRANVLTF.

The chain couples TRBV20-1 to TRBJ1-1; TCRdb's assignment of TRBD1 cannot be checked, as there is no DNA. The CDR3 extends over 13 amino acids. The germline CDR1 and CDR2 sequences are DFQATT and SNEGSKA (reference sequence). The CDR3 reads CSAVEAGRTEAFF.

The chain employs TRBV7-8 and TRBJ2-7; the TRBD1 assignment by TCRdb is unverifiable without DNA. The CDR3 runs 16 residues. Germline CDR1 reads SGHVS; CDR2 reads FQNEAQ. The chain's CDR3 is CASSSLQGLGTYEQYF.

The chain couples TRBV5-1 to TRBJ1-2. The CDR3 extends over 13 amino acids. Germline assignment: CDR1 SGHRS and CDR2 YFSETQ. The CDR3 is CASSPPDGYGYTF.

The rearrangement links TRBV27 to TRBJ2-2; checking the TCRdb D call of TRBD2 is not possible without DNA. The CDR3 runs to 16 residues. Germline V gives CDR1 MNHEY, CDR2 SMNVEV (reference sequence). The CDR3 loop reads CASSTLAGVNAGELFF.

This chain's CDR3 is CAKGITGELFF. This rearrangement joins TRBV7-2 to TRBJ2-2; TCRdb outputs TRBD1, but without DNA this stays unchecked. The CDR3 has 11 amino acids. CDR1 SGHTA and CDR2 FQGNSA come from the germline V gene.

The chain combines TRBV15 with TRBJ2-2. This CDR3 has 14 amino acids. Germline CDR1 reads LNHNV; CDR2 reads YYDKDF (reference sequence). CDR3 in amino acids: CATSRDPTTGELFF.

The V call is TRBV6-1, the J call TRBJ1-5. This CDR3 region has 13 residues. The V gene's germline CDR1 is MNHNS and CDR2 SASEGT. CDR3 loop: CASSENLPQPQHF.

J is TRBJ1-2 and V is TRBV27; TCRdb calls TRBD1, which cannot be checked without DNA. This CDR3 contains 19 residues. Germline loops: CDR1 MNHEY, CDR2 SMNVEV (reference sequence). This CDR3 reads CASSGEVGTVGEKAYGYTF.

The CDR3 spells CASSQDRNYGYTF. The rearrangement joins TRBV4-1 to TRBJ1-2. This CDR3 comprises 13 residues. From germline, CDR1 is MGHRA and CDR2 YSYEKL.

The chain combines TRBV12-3 or TRBV12-4 with TRBJ1-5. This CDR3 spans 14 amino acids. Here the CDR3 reads CASSQTEYNQPQHF.